This T cell receptor (beta chain) was sequenced for a study of regulatory T cells in long-lasting Graves disease. V gave up 2 bases and J gave up 0 bases, with 14 bases separating them. In germline, CDR1 is SGHTA, CDR2 FQGNSA. The CDR3 runs to 16 residues. iRepertoire HTBI primers and Arm-PCR of CDR3 regions built TCR beta libraries. One entry per CDR3 protein, called by TCRdb with MiXCR from the multiplex PCR reads. The sample lists 400,000 to 450,000 distinct CDR3 sequences; about 20% were seen once. In its sample, this clonotype was seen many times. Indicated time point: persistent/refractory GD, antithyroid drugs over 5 years with positive TRAb. After RNA was extracted from PBMCs, the TCR library was made from it.

This sequence joins TRBV7-2 and TRBJ2-7, with a tentative D call TRBD2 (7 bases). This material consisted of peripheral blood mononuclear cells (PBMCs), taken when the disease was refractory, from a patient treated with antithyroid drugs. The sequence came from a female donor with Graves disease. As DNA, the CDR3 is TGTGCCAGCAGCTTAAGGGGGGGCGGAAGCTCCTACGAGCAGTACTTC. This sequence encodes CASSLRGGGSSYEQYF.